This T cell receptor (beta chain) comes out of a study of blood T cell repertoires in COVID-19. CDR1 and CDR2 (germline): SGHRS, YFSETQ. The CDR3 is 15 amino acids. Trimming left V 2 bases short and J 1 base short, with 11 bases between. TCRdb's table, derived via immunoSEQ multiplex PCR, lists solely in-frame clones and lacks some. The data contain about 230,000 clones, about 90% of them singletons. Sample: PBMCs or T cells enriched from blood (not recorded which). The sequence was obtained from a woman aged 25-40 years who had been exposed to COVID-19. The chain carries TRBV5-1 and TRBJ2-3; perhaps TRBD2 as D (6 bases). In nucleotides, the CDR3 is TGCGCCAGCAGCTTCTCGTCGGGGGGCACAGATACGCAGTATTTT. This sequence encodes CASSFSSGGTDTQYF.